This T cell receptor beta chain was identified during a study of OX40 agonist ivuxolimab in advanced cancers. Study at large: Prior anti-PD-1, anti-PD-L1 or anti-CTLA-4 therapy was allowed; over 30% had some. Study results and caveats: Individuals who were partial responders at 0.1-3.0 mg/kg had clonal expansion that ranked among the lowest.

On this clone itself: Its specificity is unknown.

Patients with autoimmune history or systemic immunosuppression were excluded. The method was immunoSEQ multiplex PCR; TCRdb's version includes in-frame clones alone and lacks a portion of them. Of around 57,000 clones listed, about nine tenths were seen once; the top ten hold roughly 25%. The clonotype originates from an adult with an advanced solid tumor such as melanoma, head and neck, liver or kidney cancer. The sample in question was CD4+ or CD8+ T cells sorted from blood, obtained in a trial of the OX40 agonist ivuxolimab.

CDR3 DNA sequence: TGTGCCAGCTTGGGACAGGGCGTCTATGGCTACACCTTC. Amino acid sequence: CASLGQGVYGYTF. V gene TRBV28 combines with J gene TRBJ1-2; 9 positions agree with TRBD1. CDR1 is MDHEN and CDR2 is SYDVKM in the germline V gene. With 8 bases clipped from V and 4 bases from J, the junction kept 5 bases outside the gene matches. The CDR3 contains 13 residues.